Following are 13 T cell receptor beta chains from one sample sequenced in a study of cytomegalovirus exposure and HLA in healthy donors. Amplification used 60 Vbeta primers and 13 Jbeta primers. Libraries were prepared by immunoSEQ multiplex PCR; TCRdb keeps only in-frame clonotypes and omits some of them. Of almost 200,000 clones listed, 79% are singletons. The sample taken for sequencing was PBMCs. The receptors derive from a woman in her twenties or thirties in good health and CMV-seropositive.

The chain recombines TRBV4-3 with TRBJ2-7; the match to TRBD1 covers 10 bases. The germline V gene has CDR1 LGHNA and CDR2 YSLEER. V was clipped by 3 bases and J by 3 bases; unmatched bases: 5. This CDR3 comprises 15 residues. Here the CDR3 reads CASSQVRDRGYEQYF. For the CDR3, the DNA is TGCGCCAGCAGCCAGGTCCGGGACAGGGGCTACGAGCAGTACTTC.

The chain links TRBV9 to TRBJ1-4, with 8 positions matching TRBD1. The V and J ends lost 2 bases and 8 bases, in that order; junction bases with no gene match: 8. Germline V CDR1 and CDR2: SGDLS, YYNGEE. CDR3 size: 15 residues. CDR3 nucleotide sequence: TGTGCCAGCAGCGTTGAGGGACAGGTAGGAGAAAAACTGTTTTTT. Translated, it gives CASSVEGQVGEKLFF. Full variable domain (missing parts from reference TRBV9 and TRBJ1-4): DSGVTQTPKHLITATGQRVTLRCSPRSGDLSVYWYQQSLDQGLQFLIQYYNGEERAKGNILERFSAQQFPDLHSELNLSSLELGDSALYFCASSVEGQVGEKLFFGSGTQLSVL.

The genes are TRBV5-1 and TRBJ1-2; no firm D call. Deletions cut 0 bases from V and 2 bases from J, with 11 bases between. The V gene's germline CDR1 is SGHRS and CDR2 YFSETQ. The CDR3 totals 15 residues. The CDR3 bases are TGCGCCAGCAGCTTGGACGCAGGCTCAAACTATGGCTACACCTTC. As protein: CASSLDAGSNYGYTF.

For the CDR3, the DNA is TGTGCCAGCAGCTTAGCCGACAGGGATTCACCCCTCCACTTT. Encoded protein: CASSLADRDSPLHF. The J gene is TRBJ1-6, the V gene TRBV11-2, with 7 bases aligning to TRBD1. The V segment lost 1 base and the J segment 8 bases; nucleotides outside the gene matches: 2. Germline V gene lookup returns CDR1 SGHAT and CDR2 FQNNGV. The CDR3 totals 14 residues.

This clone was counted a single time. This CDR3 reads CASSLGTNFPENEQFF. CDR3 sequence (DNA): TGTGCCAGCAGCTTAGGGACTAACTTCCCAGAAAATGAGCAGTTCTTC. This rearrangement joins TRBV13 to TRBJ2-1; tentative D call: TRBD2 (5 bases). The V and J ends lost 0 bases and 7 bases respectively, with 16 bases between them. This CDR3 region has 16 residues. From germline, CDR1 is PRHDT and CDR2 FYEKMQ (reference sequence).

The CDR3 spells CASSQGLFTGELFF. The CDR3 DNA follows: TGCGCCAGCAGCCAAGGCCTATTCACCGGGGAGCTGTTTTTT. The rearrangement uses TRBV4-1 and TRBJ2-2, with D unresolved. Germline values: CDR1 MGHRA, CDR2 YSYEKL. Trimming stripped 1 base from V and 4 bases from J, with 7 bases between. The CDR3 totals 14 residues.

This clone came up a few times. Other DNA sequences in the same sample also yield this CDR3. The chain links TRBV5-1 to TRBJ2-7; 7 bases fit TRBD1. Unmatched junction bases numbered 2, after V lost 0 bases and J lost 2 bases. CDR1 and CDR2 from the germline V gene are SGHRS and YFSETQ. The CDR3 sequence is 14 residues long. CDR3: CASSLGQGPYEQYF. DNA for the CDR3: TGCGCCAGCAGCTTGGGACAGGGCCCCTACGAGCAGTACTTC.

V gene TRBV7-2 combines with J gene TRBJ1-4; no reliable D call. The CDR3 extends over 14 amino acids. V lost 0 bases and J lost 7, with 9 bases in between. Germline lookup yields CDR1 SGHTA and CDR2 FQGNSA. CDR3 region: CASSLAAGGEKLFF. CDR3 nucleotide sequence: TGTGCCAGCAGCTTAGCGGCGGGAGGTGAAAAACTGTTTTTT.

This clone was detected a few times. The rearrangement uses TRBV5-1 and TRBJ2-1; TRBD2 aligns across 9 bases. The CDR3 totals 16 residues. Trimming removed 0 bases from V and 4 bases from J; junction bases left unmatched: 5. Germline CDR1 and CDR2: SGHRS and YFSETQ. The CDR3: CASSLVGGRDYNEQFF. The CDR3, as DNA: TGCGCCAGCAGCTTGGTTGGCGGGAGGGATTACAATGAGCAGTTCTTC.

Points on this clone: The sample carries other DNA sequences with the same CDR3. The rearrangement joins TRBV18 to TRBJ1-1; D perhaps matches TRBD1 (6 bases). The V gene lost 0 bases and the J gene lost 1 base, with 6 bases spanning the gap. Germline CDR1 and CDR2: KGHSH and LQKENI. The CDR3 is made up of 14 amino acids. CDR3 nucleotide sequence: TGTGCCAGCTCACCACCGACAGGGAACACTGAAGCTTTCTTT. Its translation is CASSPPTGNTEAFF. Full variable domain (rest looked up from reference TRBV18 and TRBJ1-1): NAGVMQNPRHLVRRRGQEARLRCSPMKGHSHVYWYRQLPEEGLKFMVYLQKENIIDESGMPKERFSAEFPKEGPSILRIQQVVRGDSAAYFCASSPPTGNTEAFFGQGTRLTVV.

The CDR3 loop reads CASSYPLTGELFF. The CDR3 DNA sequence: TGTGCCAGCAGTTACCCCCTCACCGGGGAGCTGTTTTTT. The chain links TRBV6-5 to TRBJ2-2, with no clear D. V was pared by 2 bases and J by 4 bases, with 5 bases between. The CDR3 consists of 13 residues. In germline, CDR1 is MNHEY, CDR2 SVGAGI.

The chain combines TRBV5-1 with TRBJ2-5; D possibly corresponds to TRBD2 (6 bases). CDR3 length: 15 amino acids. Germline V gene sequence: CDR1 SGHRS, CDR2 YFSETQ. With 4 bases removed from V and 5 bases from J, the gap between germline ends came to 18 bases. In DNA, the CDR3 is TGCGCCAGCAGCAAACTAGCCTCTGTTAAGGAGACCCAGTACTTC. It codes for CASSKLASVKETQYF.

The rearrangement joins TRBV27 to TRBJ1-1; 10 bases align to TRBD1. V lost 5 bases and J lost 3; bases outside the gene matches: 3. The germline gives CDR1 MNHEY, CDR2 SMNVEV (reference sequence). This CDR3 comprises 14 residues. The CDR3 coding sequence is TGTGCCAGCAGTCCGGGACAGGGGTACACTGAAGCTTTCTTT. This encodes CASSPGQGYTEAFF.